The source of this TCR beta chain is a study of CD8+CD57+ T cells in acquired aplastic anemia. About the research overall: Mean DNA quantity obtained from sorted CD4+ and CD8+ cells was approximately 3 ug. The study, taken as a whole, reports: Sharing between patients and controls was observed for around 30 CD8+ CDR3 sequences. Patients were compared with controls for CD8+ Simpson's diversity, and no significant difference emerged.

V was cut by 3 bases and J by 8 bases, with 17 bases left in between. The germline V gene has CDR1 SNHLY and CDR2 FYNNEI. This CDR3 comprises 15 residues. For CDR3 and TCR beta VDJ profiling, genomic DNA was the template used. A single record per CDR3 protein comes from TCRdb applying MiXCR to the reads. The sample lists roughly 200,000 distinct CDR3 sequences, 55% to 65% seen once, with about 60% in the top ten. With regard to this clonotype: Its antigen is undetermined.

The authors sequenced patients whose flow cytometry had shown CD8+CD57+ cell expansion. Each of the patients presented with severe acquired aplastic anemia. The clonotype was recovered from a human donor with aplastic anemia. Source material: sorted CD4+, CD8+, or CD8+CD57+ T cells (not recorded which) from PBMCs. The V gene is TRBV2, the J gene TRBJ2-1; D unclear. The CDR3 protein is CASSEGTTPLDEQFF. The CDR3, as DNA: TGTGCCAGCAGTGAGGGAACTACCCCTCTAGATGAGCAGTTCTTC.